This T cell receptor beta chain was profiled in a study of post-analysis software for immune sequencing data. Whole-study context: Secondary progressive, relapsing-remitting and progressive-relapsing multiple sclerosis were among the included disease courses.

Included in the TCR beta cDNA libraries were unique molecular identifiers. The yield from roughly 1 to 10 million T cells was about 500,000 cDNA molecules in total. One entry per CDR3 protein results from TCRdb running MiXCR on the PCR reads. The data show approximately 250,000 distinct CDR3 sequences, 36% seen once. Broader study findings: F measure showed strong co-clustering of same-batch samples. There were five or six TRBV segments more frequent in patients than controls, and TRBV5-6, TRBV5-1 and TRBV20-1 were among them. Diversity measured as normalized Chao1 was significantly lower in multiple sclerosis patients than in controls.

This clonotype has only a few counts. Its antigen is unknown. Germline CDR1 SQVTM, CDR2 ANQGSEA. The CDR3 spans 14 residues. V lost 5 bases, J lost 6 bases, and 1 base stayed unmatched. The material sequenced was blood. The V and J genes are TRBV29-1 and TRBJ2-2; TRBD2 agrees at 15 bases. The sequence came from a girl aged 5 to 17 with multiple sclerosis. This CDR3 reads CSVRTSGRAGELFF. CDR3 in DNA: TGCAGCGTTAGGACTAGCGGGAGGGCCGGGGAGCTGTTTTTT.